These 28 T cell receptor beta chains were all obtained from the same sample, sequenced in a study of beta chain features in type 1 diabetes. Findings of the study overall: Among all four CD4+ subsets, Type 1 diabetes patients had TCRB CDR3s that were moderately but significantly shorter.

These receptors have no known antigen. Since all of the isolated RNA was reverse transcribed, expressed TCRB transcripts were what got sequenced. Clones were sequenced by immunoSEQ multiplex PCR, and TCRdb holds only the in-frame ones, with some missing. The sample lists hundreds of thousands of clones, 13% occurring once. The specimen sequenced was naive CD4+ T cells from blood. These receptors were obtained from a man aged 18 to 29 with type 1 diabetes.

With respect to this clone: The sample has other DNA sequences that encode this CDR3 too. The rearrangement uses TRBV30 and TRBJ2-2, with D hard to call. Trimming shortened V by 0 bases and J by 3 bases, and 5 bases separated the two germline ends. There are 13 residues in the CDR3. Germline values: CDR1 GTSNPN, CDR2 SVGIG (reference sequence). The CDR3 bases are TGTGCCTGGAGTGTATCCGACACCGGGGAGCTGTTTTTT. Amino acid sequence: CAWSVSDTGELFF.

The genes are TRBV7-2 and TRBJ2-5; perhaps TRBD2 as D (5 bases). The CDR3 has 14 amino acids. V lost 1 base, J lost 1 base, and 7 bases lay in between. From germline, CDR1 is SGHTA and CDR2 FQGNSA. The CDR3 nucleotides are TGTGCCAGCAGCTTAGGGCGGGTCCAAGAGACCCAGTACTTC. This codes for CASSLGRVQETQYF.

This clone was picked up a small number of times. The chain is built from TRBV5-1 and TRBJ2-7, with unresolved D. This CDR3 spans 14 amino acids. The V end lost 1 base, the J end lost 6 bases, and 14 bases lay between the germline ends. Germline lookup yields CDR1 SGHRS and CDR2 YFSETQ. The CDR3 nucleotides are TGCGCCAGCAGCTTGTTGGCCGCCTCCGGCGAGCAGTACTTC. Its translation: CASSLLAASGEQYF.

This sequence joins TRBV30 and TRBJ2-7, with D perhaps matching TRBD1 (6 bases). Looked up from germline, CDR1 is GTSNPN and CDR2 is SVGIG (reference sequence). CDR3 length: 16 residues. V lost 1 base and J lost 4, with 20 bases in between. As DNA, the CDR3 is TGTGCCTGGAGTGCTGACACAGGCGTGGGGGCATACGAGCAGTACTTC. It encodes CAWSADTGVGAYEQYF.

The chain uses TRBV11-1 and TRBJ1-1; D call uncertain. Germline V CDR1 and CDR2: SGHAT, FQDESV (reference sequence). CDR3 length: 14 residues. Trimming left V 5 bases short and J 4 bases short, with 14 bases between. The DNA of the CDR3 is TGTGCCAGCAGCCAACCTTATGAGGGCACTGAAGCTTTCTTT. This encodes CASSQPYEGTEAFF. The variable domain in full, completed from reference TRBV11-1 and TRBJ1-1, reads EAEVAQSPRYKITEKSQAVAFWCDPISGHATLYWYRQILGQGPELLVQFQDESVVDDSQLPKDRFSAERLKGVDSTLKIQPAELGDSAMYLCASSQPYEGTEAFFGQGTRLTVV.

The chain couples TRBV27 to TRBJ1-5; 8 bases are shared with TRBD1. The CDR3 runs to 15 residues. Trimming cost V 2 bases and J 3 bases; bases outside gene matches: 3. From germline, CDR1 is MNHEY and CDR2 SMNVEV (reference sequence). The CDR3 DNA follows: TGTGCCAGCAGTTTACAGGGGGCCATCAATCAGCCCCAGCATTTT. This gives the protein CASSLQGAINQPQHF.

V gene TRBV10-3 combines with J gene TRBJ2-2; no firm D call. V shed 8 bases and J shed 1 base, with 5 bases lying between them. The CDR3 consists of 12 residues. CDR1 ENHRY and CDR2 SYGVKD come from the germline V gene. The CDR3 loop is CAIGLNTGELFF. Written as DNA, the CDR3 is TGTGCCATCGGGCTGAACACCGGGGAGCTGTTTTTT.

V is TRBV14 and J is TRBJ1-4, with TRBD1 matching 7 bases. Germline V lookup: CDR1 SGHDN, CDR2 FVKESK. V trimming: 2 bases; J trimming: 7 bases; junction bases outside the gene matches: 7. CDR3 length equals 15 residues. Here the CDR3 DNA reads TGTGCCAGCAGCCAAATGATAGGGGGCAGTGAAAAACTGTTTTTT. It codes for CASSQMIGGSEKLFF.

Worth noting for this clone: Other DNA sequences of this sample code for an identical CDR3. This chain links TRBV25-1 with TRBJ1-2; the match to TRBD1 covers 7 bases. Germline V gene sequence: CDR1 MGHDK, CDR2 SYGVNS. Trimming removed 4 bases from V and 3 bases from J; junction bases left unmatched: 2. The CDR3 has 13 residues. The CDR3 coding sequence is TGTGCCAGCAGTGCAGGGACAGACTATGGCTACACCTTC. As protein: CASSAGTDYGYTF.

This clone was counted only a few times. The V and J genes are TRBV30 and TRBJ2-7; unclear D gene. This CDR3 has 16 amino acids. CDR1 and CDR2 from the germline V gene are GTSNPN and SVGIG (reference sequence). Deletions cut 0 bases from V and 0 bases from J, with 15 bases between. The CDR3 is CAWSVILGSSSYEQYF. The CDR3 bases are TGTGCCTGGAGTGTAATTCTAGGCTCAAGCTCCTACGAGCAGTACTTC.

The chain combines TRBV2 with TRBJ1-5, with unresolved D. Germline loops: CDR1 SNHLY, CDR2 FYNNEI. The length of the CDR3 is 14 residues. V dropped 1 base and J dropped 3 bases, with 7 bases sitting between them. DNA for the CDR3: TGTGCCAGCAGTGAAGGGTCAGACAATCAGCCCCAGCATTTT. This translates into CASSEGSDNQPQHF.

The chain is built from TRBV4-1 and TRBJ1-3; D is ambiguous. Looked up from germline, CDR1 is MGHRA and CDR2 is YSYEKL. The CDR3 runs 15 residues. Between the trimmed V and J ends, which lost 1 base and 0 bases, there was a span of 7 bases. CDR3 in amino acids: CASSQVRPSGNTIYF. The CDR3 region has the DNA TGCGCCAGCAGCCAAGTAAGACCCTCTGGAAACACCATATATTTT.

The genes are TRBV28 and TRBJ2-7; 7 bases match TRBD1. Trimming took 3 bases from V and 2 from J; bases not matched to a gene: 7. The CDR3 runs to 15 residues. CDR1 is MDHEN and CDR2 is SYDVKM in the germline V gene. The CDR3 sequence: CASSLFAGGTYEQYF. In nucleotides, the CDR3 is TGTGCCAGCAGTTTGTTTGCAGGGGGTACCTACGAGCAGTACTTC.

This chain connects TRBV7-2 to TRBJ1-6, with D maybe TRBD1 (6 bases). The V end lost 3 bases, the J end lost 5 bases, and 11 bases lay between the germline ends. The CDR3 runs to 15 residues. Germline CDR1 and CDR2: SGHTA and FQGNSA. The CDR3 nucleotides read TGTGCCAGCAGCTTGATGGACAGAGATAATTCACCCCTCCACTTT. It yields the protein CASSLMDRDNSPLHF. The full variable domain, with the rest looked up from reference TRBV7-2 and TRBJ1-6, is GAGVSQSPSNKVTEKGKDVELRCDPISGHTALYWYRQSLGQGLEFLIYFQGNSAPDKSGLPSDRFSAERTGGSVSTLTIQRTQQEDSAVYLCASSLMDRDNSPLHFGNGTRLTVT.

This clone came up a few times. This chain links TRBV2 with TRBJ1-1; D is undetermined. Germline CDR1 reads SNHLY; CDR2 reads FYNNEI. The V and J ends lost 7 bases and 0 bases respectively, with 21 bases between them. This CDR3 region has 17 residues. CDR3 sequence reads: CASITERAASMNTEAFF. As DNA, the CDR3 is TGTGCCAGCATCACAGAGCGGGCAGCTTCCATGAACACTGAAGCTTTCTTT.

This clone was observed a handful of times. CDR3 nucleotide sequence: TGTGCCAGCAGCCAAGTAGGTGCAACCGACCGGGCTCCGAACACTGAAGCTTTCTTT. Translating it yields CASSQVGATDRAPNTEAFF. The genes are TRBV4-2 and TRBJ1-1; D unresolved. V lost 1 base and J lost 1, with 22 bases in between. The CDR3 runs 19 residues. Germline-derived CDR1 and CDR2 are LGHNA and YNFKEQ.

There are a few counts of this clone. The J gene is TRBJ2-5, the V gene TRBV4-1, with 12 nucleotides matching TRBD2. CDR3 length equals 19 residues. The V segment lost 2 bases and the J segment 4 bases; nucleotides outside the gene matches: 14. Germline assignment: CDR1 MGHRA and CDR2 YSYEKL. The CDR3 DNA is TGCGCCAGCAGCCAATTCGAAACGGCTAGCGGGGGGGCCCGAGAGACCCAGTACTTC. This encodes CASSQFETASGGARETQYF.

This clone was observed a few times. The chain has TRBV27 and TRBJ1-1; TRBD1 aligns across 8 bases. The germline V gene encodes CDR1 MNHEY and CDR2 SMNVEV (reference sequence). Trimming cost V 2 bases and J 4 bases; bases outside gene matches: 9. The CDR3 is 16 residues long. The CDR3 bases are TGTGCCAGCAGTTTAAAGGCCCAGGGGGCGGTCACTGAAGCTTTCTTT. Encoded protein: CASSLKAQGAVTEAFF.

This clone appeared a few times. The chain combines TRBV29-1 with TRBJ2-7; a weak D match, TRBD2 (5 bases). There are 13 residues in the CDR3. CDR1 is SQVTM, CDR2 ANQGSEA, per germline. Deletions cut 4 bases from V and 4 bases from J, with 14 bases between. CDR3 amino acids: CSVAETGDYEQYF. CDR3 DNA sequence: TGCAGCGTTGCTGAGACCGGGGATTACGAGCAGTACTTC.

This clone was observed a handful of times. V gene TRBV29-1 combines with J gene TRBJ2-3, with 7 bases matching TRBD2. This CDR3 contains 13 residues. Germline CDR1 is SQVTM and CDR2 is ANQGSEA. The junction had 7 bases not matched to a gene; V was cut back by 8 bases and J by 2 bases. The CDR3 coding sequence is TGCAGCCTCGGGGGGACCCTCACAGATACGCAGTATTTT. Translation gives CSLGGTLTDTQYF.

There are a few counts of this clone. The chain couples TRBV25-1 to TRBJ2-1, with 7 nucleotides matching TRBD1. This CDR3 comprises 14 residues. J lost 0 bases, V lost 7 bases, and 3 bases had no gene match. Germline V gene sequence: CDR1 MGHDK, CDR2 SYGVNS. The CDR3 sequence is CASTGQISYNEQFF. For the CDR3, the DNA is TGTGCCAGCACGGGACAGATCTCCTACAATGAGCAGTTCTTC.

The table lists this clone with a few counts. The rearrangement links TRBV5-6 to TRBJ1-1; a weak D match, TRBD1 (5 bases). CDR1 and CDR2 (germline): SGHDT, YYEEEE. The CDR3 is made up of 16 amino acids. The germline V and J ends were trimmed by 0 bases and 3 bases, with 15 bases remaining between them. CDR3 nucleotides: TGTGCCAGCAGCTTGGACGGGGAGGGGAGGGACACTGAAGCTTTCTTT. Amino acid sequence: CASSLDGEGRDTEAFF.

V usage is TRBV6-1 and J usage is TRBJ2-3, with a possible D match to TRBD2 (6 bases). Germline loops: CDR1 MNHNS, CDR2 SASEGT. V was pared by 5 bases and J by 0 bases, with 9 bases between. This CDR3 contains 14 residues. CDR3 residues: CASSFGLSTDTQYF. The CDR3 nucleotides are TGTGCCAGCAGTTTTGGACTAAGCACAGATACGCAGTATTTT.

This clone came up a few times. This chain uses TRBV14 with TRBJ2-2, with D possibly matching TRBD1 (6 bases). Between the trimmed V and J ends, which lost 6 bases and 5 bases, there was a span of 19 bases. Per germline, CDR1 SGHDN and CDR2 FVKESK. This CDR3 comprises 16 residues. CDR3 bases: TGTGCCAGCAGTAGGGACACCGGAATAAGTACCGGGGAGCTGTTTTTT. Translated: CASSRDTGISTGELFF.

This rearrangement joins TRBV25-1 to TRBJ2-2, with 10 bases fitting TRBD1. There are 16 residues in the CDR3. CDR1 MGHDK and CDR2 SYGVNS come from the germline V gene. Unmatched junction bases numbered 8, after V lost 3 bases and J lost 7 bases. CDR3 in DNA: TGTGCCAGCAGTGACCCCGACAGGGGGCAAGGCGGGGAGCTGTTTTTT. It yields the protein CASSDPDRGQGGELFF.

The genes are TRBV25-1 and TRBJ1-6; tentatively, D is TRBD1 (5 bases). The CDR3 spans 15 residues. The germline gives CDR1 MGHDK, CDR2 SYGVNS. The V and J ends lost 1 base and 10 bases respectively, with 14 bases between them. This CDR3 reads CASSESGAGWSPLHF. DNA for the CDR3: TGTGCCAGCAGTGAATCTGGGGCAGGGTGGTCACCCCTCCACTTT.

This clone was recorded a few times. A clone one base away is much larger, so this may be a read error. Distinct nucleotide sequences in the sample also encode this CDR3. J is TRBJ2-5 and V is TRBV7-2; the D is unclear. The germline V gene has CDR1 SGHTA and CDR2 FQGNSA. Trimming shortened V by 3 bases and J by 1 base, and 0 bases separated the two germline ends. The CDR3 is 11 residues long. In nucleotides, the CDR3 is TGTGCCAGCAGCTTCCAAGAGACCCAGTACTTC. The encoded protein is CASSFQETQYF.

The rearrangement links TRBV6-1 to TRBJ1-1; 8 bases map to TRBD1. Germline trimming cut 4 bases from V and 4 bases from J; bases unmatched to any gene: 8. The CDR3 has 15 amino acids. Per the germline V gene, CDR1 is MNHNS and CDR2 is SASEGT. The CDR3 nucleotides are TGTGCCAGCAGTGTCTGGACAGGGATGGCCACTGAAGCTTTCTTT. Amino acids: CASSVWTGMATEAFF.